This entry lists 29 T cell receptor beta chains sequenced from one sample in a study of cytomegalovirus exposure and HLA in healthy donors (TCRdb year 2017). Library preparation was by the immunoSEQ multiplex PCR assay. Here the immuneACCESS table is served through TCRdb, limited to in-frame sequences with V and J called. Missing clones are a known gap in these copies; in checked studies unresolved V genes cover under half, and the rest lacks a known reason. The sample has more than 250,000 clones on record, roughly 88% of them singletons. Together, the top ten hold around 0.84% of the sample. Sequencing input: PBMCs. Receptors originate from a woman under 30 in good health and CMV-seronegative.

This chain connects TRBV19 to TRBJ1-5; TRBD1 aligns across 7 bases. Trimming took 4 bases from V and 6 from J; bases not matched to a gene: 9. Per germline, CDR1 LNHDA and CDR2 SQIVND (reference sequence). CDR3 length equals 15 residues. The CDR3 loop is CASSSNRGGGQPQHF. CDR3 coding DNA: TGTGCCAGTAGTAGTAACAGGGGTGGTGGTCAGCCCCAGCATTTT.

The chain carries TRBV29-1 and TRBJ2-1, with 11 bases lining up with TRBD2. There are 15 residues in the CDR3. Unmatched junction bases numbered 10, after V lost 4 bases and J lost 8 bases. In germline, CDR1 is SQVTM, CDR2 ANQGSEA. The CDR3 is CSVVLAGGPWDEQFF. DNA of the CDR3: TGCAGCGTTGTCTTAGCGGGAGGGCCTTGGGATGAGCAGTTCTTC.

This clone came up a few times. This CDR3 is also generated by other DNA sequences in the sample. The V call is TRBV29-1, the J call TRBJ1-1; no reliable D call. The CDR3 has 13 residues. V was cut by 4 bases and J by 0 bases, with 9 bases left in between. Per the germline V gene, CDR1 is SQVTM and CDR2 is ANQGSEA. The DNA for the CDR3 is TGCAGCGTTGTTCGGACTATGAACACTGAAGCTTTCTTT. This translates into CSVVRTMNTEAFF.

The J gene is TRBJ2-2, the V gene TRBV5-1; TRBD1 matches at 10 bases. V lost 0 bases and J lost 3; bases outside the gene matches: 2. The CDR3 is 16 residues long. CDR1 is SGHRS and CDR2 is YFSETQ in the germline V gene. The CDR3 DNA is TGCGCCAGCAGCTTGGCCGGGACAGGGGACACCGGGGAGCTGTTTTTT. Its translation: CASSLAGTGDTGELFF. The variable domain in full, with the rest retrieved from reference TRBV5-1 and TRBJ2-2, is KAGVTQTPRYLIKTRGQQVTLSCSPISGHRSVSWYQQTPGQGLQFLFEYFSETQRNKGNFPGRFSGRQFSNSRSEMNVSTLELGDSALYLCASSLAGTGDTGELFFGEGSRLTVL.

The J gene is TRBJ2-1, the V gene TRBV21-1; TRBD2 is taken as the D call from the table, unchecked against the DNA. TRBV21-1 is labeled a pseudogene. This CDR3 has 14 amino acids. The CDR3 loop is CASVRDSPYNEQFF. DNA of the CDR3: TGTGCCAGCGTCCGGGACTCTCCCTACAATGAGCAGTTCTTC.

The chain links TRBV5-8 to TRBJ2-5, with D possibly being TRBD2 (7 bases). CDR1 and CDR2 from the germline V gene are SGHTS and YDEGEE. The ends were cut back, 4 bases at V and 1 base at J, with 17 bases in the middle. The CDR3 totals 16 residues. The DNA of the CDR3 is TGTGCCAGCAGCAGGGGGGGTCAAACAGCCCAAGAGACCCAGTACTTC. This codes for CASSRGGQTAQETQYF.

The CDR3: CASSFGRNYGYTF. The DNA of the CDR3 is TGTGCCAGCAGCTTTGGTCGGAACTATGGCTACACCTTC. The rearrangement joins TRBV7-2 to TRBJ1-2; D remains ambiguous. The germline V gene encodes CDR1 SGHTA and CDR2 FQGNSA. This CDR3 spans 13 amino acids. Trimming removed 3 bases from V and 2 bases from J, with 7 bases in between.

On this clone itself: Other nucleotide sequences from this sample produce the same CDR3. The chain carries TRBV29-1 and TRBJ2-7; D call uncertain. Germline V gene data show CDR1 as SQVTM and CDR2 as ANQGSEA. This CDR3 comprises 12 residues. The germline V and J ends were trimmed by 7 bases and 4 bases, with 14 bases remaining between them. The CDR3 DNA reads as TGCAGCGCCTACCTAGACCGTTACGAGCAGTACTTC. Translating it yields CSAYLDRYEQYF.

This clone was picked up one time. Other DNA sequences in this sample translate to the same CDR3. This sequence joins TRBV5-1 and TRBJ2-7; 9 nucleotides match TRBD1. V lost 4 bases and J lost 2; bases outside the gene matches: 4. The CDR3 sequence is 14 residues long. The germline V gene has CDR1 SGHRS and CDR2 YFSETQ. CDR3 region: CASSPGQGPYEQYF. CDR3 nucleotides: TGCGCCAGCAGCCCGGGACAGGGCCCCTACGAGCAGTACTTC. The variable domain in full, with the rest retrieved from reference TRBV5-1 and TRBJ2-7, is KAGVTQTPRYLIKTRGQQVTLSCSPISGHRSVSWYQQTPGQGLQFLFEYFSETQRNKGNFPGRFSGRQFSNSRSEMNVSTLELGDSALYLCASSPGQGPYEQYFGPGTRLTVT.

The CDR3 is CASSVALNRGFDEQYF. The CDR3 coding sequence is TGTGCCAGCAGCGTAGCCCTTAACAGGGGTTTTGACGAGCAGTACTTC. This sequence joins TRBV9 and TRBJ2-7, with 7 bases aligning to TRBD1. J was trimmed by 5 bases and V by 0 bases; bases with no gene match: 11. Germline-derived CDR1 and CDR2 are SGDLS and YYNGEE. This CDR3 has 16 residues.

This clone appeared once. V is TRBV28 and J is TRBJ2-7; D may be TRBD2 (6 bases). The CDR3 consists of 13 residues. V gave up 6 bases and J gave up 3 bases, with 12 bases separating them. CDR1 is MDHEN, CDR2 SYDVKM, per germline. CDR3 in amino acids: CASRSGTLYEQYF. Written as DNA, the CDR3 is TGTGCCAGCAGGTCCGGGACTCTCTACGAGCAGTACTTC. The full variable domain, with the rest looked up from reference TRBV28 and TRBJ2-7, is DVKVTQSSRYLVKRTGEKVFLECVQDMDHENMFWYRQDPGLGLRLIYFSYDVKMKEKGDIPEGYSVSREKKERFSLILESASTNQTSMYLCASRSGTLYEQYFGPGTRLTVT.

The J gene is TRBJ2-7, the V gene TRBV2; D uncertain. V was clipped by 0 bases and J by 3 bases, with 6 bases between them. The CDR3 totals 13 residues. Germline V gives CDR1 SNHLY, CDR2 FYNNEI. The CDR3 region is CASSEAGFYEQYF. CDR3 nucleotides: TGTGCCAGCAGTGAAGCCGGGTTCTACGAGCAGTACTTC.

The chain has TRBV5-1 and TRBJ2-7, with 8 bases aligning to TRBD1. J gave up 4 bases and V 0 bases, and 3 bases lay outside the gene matches. Germline values: CDR1 SGHRS, CDR2 YFSETQ. CDR3 length: 14 residues. The CDR3 DNA is TGCGCCAGCAGCTTGGCCCACAGGGGGTACGAGCAGTACTTC. Amino acids: CASSLAHRGYEQYF.

The J gene is TRBJ2-7, the V gene TRBV7-2, with 11 bases aligning to TRBD2. V trimming: 4 bases; J trimming: 3 bases; junction bases outside the gene matches: 2. The germline V gene encodes CDR1 SGHTA and CDR2 FQGNSA. CDR3 length: 14 amino acids. In nucleotides, the CDR3 is TGTGCCAGCAGCTCGACTAGCGGGATCTACGAGCAGTACTTC. Amino acid sequence: CASSSTSGIYEQYF.

This chain uses TRBV4-3 with TRBJ1-5; D remains unclear. The V and J ends lost 3 bases and 1 base respectively, with 4 bases between them. The CDR3 consists of 13 residues. Per germline, CDR1 LGHNA and CDR2 YSLEER. CDR3 sequence: CASSQESNQPQHF. The CDR3 DNA is TGCGCCAGCAGCCAGGAGAGCAATCAGCCCCAGCATTTT.

This chain connects TRBV6-6 to TRBJ1-3, with 7 bases lining up with TRBD1. CDR3 length equals 16 residues. Germline CDR1 and CDR2: MNHNY and SVGAGI (reference sequence). V dropped 5 bases and J dropped 0; count of bases not matched to a gene: 7. In nucleotides, the CDR3 is TGTGCCAGCAGTGGCCAGACAGGGCTCTCTGGAAACACCATATATTTT. It codes for CASSGQTGLSGNTIYF.

Only a few counts were recorded for this clone. The J gene is TRBJ2-3, the V gene TRBV5-4; possible D gene TRBD2, 5 bases. This CDR3 region has 15 residues. The V end lost 1 base, the J end lost 6 bases, and 15 bases lay between the germline ends. Germline lookup yields CDR1 SGHNT and CDR2 YYREEE (reference sequence). CDR3 in DNA: TGTGCCAGCAGCTTGTACGGGGTTTTGGCGGATACGCAGTATTTT. Encoded protein: CASSLYGVLADTQYF.

J is TRBJ1-2 and V is TRBV28; 9 bases agree with TRBD1. Germline-derived CDR1 and CDR2 are MDHEN and SYDVKM. This CDR3 is built from 14 residues. V gave up 3 bases and J gave up 6 bases; unmatched junction bases: 5. The CDR3 sequence is CASSFWTGDNGYTF. CDR3 nucleotides: TGTGCCAGCAGTTTTTGGACAGGGGACAATGGCTACACCTTC.

The rearrangement links TRBV27 to TRBJ2-7; D may be TRBD1 (6 bases). The ends were cut back, 5 bases at V and 2 bases at J, with 19 bases in the middle. The length of the CDR3 is 16 residues. Germline V gene lookup returns CDR1 MNHEY and CDR2 SMNVEV (reference sequence). The chain's CDR3 is CASSPLWDTLTYEQYF. DNA for the CDR3: TGTGCCAGCAGTCCCCTATGGGACACCTTAACCTACGAGCAGTACTTC.

This chain joins TRBV13 and TRBJ1-1; D might be TRBD1 (6 bases). Germline V gene sequence: CDR1 PRHDT, CDR2 FYEKMQ (reference sequence). This CDR3 has 15 amino acids. V gave up 5 bases and J gave up 3 bases, with 16 bases separating them. CDR3 residues: CASSAPGGGHTEAFF. The CDR3 DNA sequence: TGTGCCAGCAGCGCCCCCGGGGGGGGGCACACTGAAGCTTTCTTT.

The chain joins TRBV19 to TRBJ2-6; D unresolved. Germline V gene lookup returns CDR1 LNHDA and CDR2 SQIVND (reference sequence). The V end was cut by 3 bases, the J end by 0 bases, with 6 bases between. The CDR3 runs 15 residues. CDR3 protein: CASSIPVSGANVLTF. For the CDR3, the DNA is TGTGCCAGTAGTATCCCCGTCTCTGGGGCCAACGTCCTGACTTTC.

This clone appeared once. V gene TRBV9 combines with J gene TRBJ2-2, with 11 bases fitting TRBD2. The CDR3 sequence is 16 residues long. The J segment lost 2 bases and the V segment lost 3 bases, leaving 3 bases of the junction unmatched. Germline CDR1 SGDLS, CDR2 YYNGEE. The CDR3 here is CASSGGTSGNTGELFF. CDR3 coding DNA: TGTGCCAGCAGCGGCGGGACTAGCGGTAACACCGGGGAGCTGTTTTTT.

The chain joins TRBV4-2 to TRBJ2-7; TRBD2 matches 7 bases. Germline CDR1 LGHNA, CDR2 YNFKEQ. The J segment lost 0 bases and the V segment lost 1 base, leaving 6 bases of the junction unmatched. CDR3 length: 16 residues. The CDR3, as DNA: TGTGCCAGCAGCCAAGGGAGCGGGACCAGCTCCTACGAGCAGTACTTC. As protein: CASSQGSGTSSYEQYF.

This chain uses TRBV27 with TRBJ2-3; weak D call: TRBD2 (5 bases). CDR3 length: 15 amino acids. The ends were cut back, 3 bases at V and 1 base at J, with 11 bases in the middle. Germline V CDR1 and CDR2: MNHEY, SMNVEV (reference sequence). The CDR3 loop is CASSLRRDGTDTQYF. Here the CDR3 DNA reads TGTGCCAGCAGTTTGCGCCGGGATGGCACAGATACGCAGTATTTT.

The gene calls are TRBV5-4 and TRBJ2-7; D uncertain. Per germline, CDR1 SGHNT and CDR2 YYREEE (reference sequence). Deletions cut 0 bases from V and 2 bases from J, with 9 bases between. There are 14 residues in the CDR3. CDR3 protein: CASSLESGPYEQYF. In DNA form, the CDR3 reads TGTGCCAGCAGCTTGGAATCGGGTCCCTACGAGCAGTACTTC. The whole variable domain, remainder taken from reference TRBV5-4 and TRBJ2-7, is ETGVTQSPTHLIKTRGQQVTLRCSSQSGHNTVSWYQQALGQGPQFIFQYYREEENGRGNFPPRFSGLQFPNYSSELNVNALELDDSALYLCASSLESGPYEQYFGPGTRLTVT.

This clone came up once. The sample holds other DNA sequences that translate to the same CDR3. The chain joins TRBV5-1 to TRBJ2-7; 8 nucleotides agree with TRBD2. The CDR3 is 13 residues long. V trimming: 3 bases; J trimming: 1 base; junction bases outside the gene matches: 0. The germline CDR1 and CDR2 sequences are SGHRS and YFSETQ. Here the CDR3 DNA reads TGCGCCAGCAGCTCGGGGGGGTCCTACGAGCAGTACTTC. Translated, it gives CASSSGGSYEQYF.

This sequence joins TRBV28 and TRBJ2-7; TRBD1 agrees at 7 bases. From germline, CDR1 is MDHEN and CDR2 SYDVKM. The CDR3 has 15 amino acids. V gave up 2 bases and J gave up 1 base; unmatched junction bases: 5. The CDR3: CASSLGTEVSYEQYF. In DNA form, the CDR3 reads TGTGCCAGCAGTTTAGGGACAGAGGTATCCTACGAGCAGTACTTC. The full variable domain, completed using reference TRBV28 and TRBJ2-7, is DVKVTQSSRYLVKRTGEKVFLECVQDMDHENMFWYRQDPGLGLRLIYFSYDVKMKEKGDIPEGYSVSREKKERFSLILESASTNQTSMYLCASSLGTEVSYEQYFGPGTRLTVT.

The chain combines TRBV13 with TRBJ2-2, with TRBD1 identical over 9 bases. Germline loops: CDR1 PRHDT, CDR2 FYEKMQ (reference sequence). V shed 4 bases, J shed 11 bases, and the junction held 2 bases outside the gene matches. CDR3 length: 12 residues. The CDR3 bases are TGTGCCAGCAGCTGGGACAGGGAAGAGCTGTTTTTT. Amino acid sequence: CASSWDREELFF.

This clone was recorded only once. The chain combines TRBV2 with TRBJ2-2; D gene unclear. From germline, CDR1 is SNHLY and CDR2 FYNNEI. Trimming removed 4 bases at V and 1 base at J, with 7 bases between. CDR3 length equals 14 residues. DNA for the CDR3: TGTGCCAGCAGTGCCAGGCTGAACACCGGGGAGCTGTTTTTT. It specifies CASSARLNTGELFF.